The rows below give T cell receptor beta chains drawn from one sample of a study of T cells in Graves' hyperthyroidism and ophthalmopathy. TCRdb re-called the multiplex PCR reads with MiXCR, one entry per CDR3 protein. This table holds hundreds of thousands of distinct CDR3 sequences, over 10% found once. The sample taken for sequencing was blood. These receptors all come from a woman aged 18-30 years with Graves' hyperthyroidism. CDR3s include the opening cysteine and the closing phenylalanine or tryptophan. The order of the fields is V gene, D gene, J gene, clone size, CDR3 protein. A D gene is named only where the DNA matches it firmly. Some rows mark clone size as missing; the rest say once, few, many or name a class of expanded clone.

TRBV28	NA	TRBJ2-3	few	CASSPLQGTDTQYF
TRBV7-3	NA	TRBJ2-7	many	CASSSKPRGIEGEQYF
TRBV28	NA	TRBJ1-1	NA	CASSSGTGTVPAFF
TRBV20-1	TRBD1	TRBJ2-1	many	CSAQGDNEQFF
TRBV5-6	TRBD1	TRBJ1-1	NA	CASSLVDRDQTEAFF
TRBV5-1	NA	TRBJ2-1	many	CASSQDGMSSYNEQFF
TRBV10-3	NA	TRBJ2-7	many	CATQGEDYEQYF
TRBV3-1	NA	TRBJ2-3	many	CASSQDGTGYTDTQYF
TRBV19	NA	TRBJ1-5	many	CASSLPTGLNQPQHF
TRBV4-3	NA	TRBJ1-1	NA	CASSQGQWTNTEAFF